This T cell receptor (beta chain) was sequenced for a study of identical twins. General study findings and limits: Sequences that were out-of-frame, alpha and twin-shared displayed an excess of low generation probability.

MiXCR, run by TCRdb on the 5' RACE reads, gives a single entry per CDR3 protein. In the table there are more than 350,000 distinct CDR3 sequences, approximately 8.7% of which are singletons. The CDR3 has 11 amino acids. V shed 9 bases, J shed 9 bases, and the junction held 0 bases outside the gene matches. CDR1 ENHRY and CDR2 SYGVKD come from the germline V gene. As for this clonotype: Its antigen is not identified.

This chain links TRBV10-3 with TRBJ2-1; 12 nucleotides match TRBD2. Sequencing was done on a sample of naive T cells sorted from blood. This TCR came from a woman aged 45-65 years in good health. The CDR3: CAMTSGSEQFF. CDR3 DNA: TGTGCCATGACTAGCGGGAGTGAGCAGTTCTTC.